What follows are 14 T cell receptor beta chains derived from one specimen sequenced in a study of immune cell composition in non-small cell lung cancer. Clones were read by immunoSEQ multiplex PCR, and TCRdb kept only the in-frame ones, dropping some. The sample lists roughly 11,000 clones, about 60% occurring once. The sample taken for sequencing was lung tumor tissue. These receptors were taken from a human donor with non-small cell lung cancer.

The V and J genes are TRBV4-1 and TRBJ2-7; TRBD2 matches 9 bases. Trimming took 2 bases from V and 6 from J; bases not matched to a gene: 8. Germline V gene lookup returns CDR1 MGHRA and CDR2 YSYEKL. CDR3 length: 15 amino acids. The DNA of the CDR3 is TGCGCCAGCAGCCAAACGGGTAGCGGGAGTTTCGAGCAGTACTTC. Translation: CASSQTGSGSFEQYF.

This clone showed up just a few times. The J gene is TRBJ1-1, the V gene TRBV5-5, with D hard to call. Trimming stripped 0 bases from V and 4 bases from J, with 10 bases between. CDR1 SGHKS and CDR2 YYEKEE come from the germline V gene (reference sequence). The CDR3 has 14 amino acids. CDR3 region: CASSLDINFTEAFF. CDR3 nucleotide sequence: TGTGCCAGCAGCTTGGATATCAACTTCACTGAAGCTTTCTTT.

The rearrangement links TRBV7-8 to TRBJ2-3, with TRBD2 matching 7 bases. The V gene's germline CDR1 is SGHVS and CDR2 FQNEAQ. V dropped 5 bases and J dropped 1; count of bases not matched to a gene: 9. The CDR3 loop spans 16 amino acids. CDR3 bases: TGTGCCAGCAGCCGAGGGAGGGTGGGGCGCACAGATACGCAGTATTTT. This encodes CASSRGRVGRTDTQYF. Full variable domain (rest looked up from reference TRBV7-8 and TRBJ2-3): GAGVSQSPRYKVAKRGQDVALRCDPISGHVSLFWYQQALGQGPEFLTYFQNEAQLDKSGLPSDRFFAERPEGSVSTLKIQRTQQEDSAVYLCASSRGRVGRTDTQYFGPGTRLTVL.

The table lists this clone with a few counts. The chain couples TRBV7-9 to TRBJ2-1, with 7 positions matching TRBD1. Germline V gene sequence: CDR1 SEHNR, CDR2 FQNEAQ (reference sequence). Trimming at V came to 4 bases and at J to 9 bases, leaving 12 bases not matched to a gene. The CDR3 has 15 residues. CDR3 coding DNA: TGTGCCAGCAGCTCTAGTGACAGGGTATTTAGTGAGCAGTTCTTC. Protein: CASSSSDRVFSEQFF.

This clone was picked up a small number of times. The chain links TRBV19 to TRBJ1-2, with 8 bases identical to TRBD1. V dropped 5 bases and J dropped 4; count of bases not matched to a gene: 6. The CDR3 spans 14 residues. The germline gives CDR1 LNHDA, CDR2 SQIVND (reference sequence). The CDR3 protein is CASSARTGPYGYTF. DNA for the CDR3: TGTGCCAGTAGTGCGCGGACAGGGCCCTATGGCTACACCTTC.

This chain connects TRBV6-5 to TRBJ2-1, with 11 bases that match TRBD2. Germline CDR1 reads MNHEY; CDR2 reads SVGAGI. Losses at the gene ends were 4 bases for V and 8 bases for J; bases not matched to a gene: 4. The CDR3 sequence is 14 residues long. The CDR3 DNA follows: TGTGCCAGCAGTTTAGCGGGAGGGTCGGATGAGCAGTTCTTC. It translates to CASSLAGGSDEQFF.

The chain is built from TRBV7-2 and TRBJ2-3; 8 bases line up with TRBD2. CDR1 SGHTA and CDR2 FQGNSA come from the germline V gene. The trim removed 6 bases at V and 3 bases at J, leaving 5 bases unmatched. There are 14 residues in the CDR3. The DNA of the CDR3 is TGTGCCAGCAGTACTTTAGCGGGGACAGATACGCAGTATTTT. Translating it yields CASSTLAGTDTQYF.

The rearrangement links TRBV5-4 to TRBJ2-2; possibly TRBD1 for D (6 bases). The V gene lost 4 bases and the J gene lost 5 bases, with 24 bases spanning the gap. The CDR3 sequence is 18 residues long. Germline V gives CDR1 SGHNT, CDR2 YYREEE (reference sequence). This CDR3 reads CASSALPGWQGWTGELFF. CDR3 DNA sequence: TGTGCCAGCAGCGCTCTCCCGGGTTGGCAGGGGTGGACCGGGGAGCTGTTTTTT. Looking up the rest from reference TRBV5-4 and TRBJ2-2 gives the full variable domain: ETGVTQSPTHLIKTRGQQVTLRCSSQSGHNTVSWYQQALGQGPQFIFQYYREEENGRGNFPPRFSGLQFPNYSSELNVNALELDDSALYLCASSALPGWQGWTGELFFGEGSRLTVL.

This chain uses TRBV5-5 with TRBJ1-1; D remains ambiguous. This CDR3 region has 14 residues. The V end lost 1 base, the J end lost 1 base, and 8 bases lay between the germline ends. Germline CDR1 is SGHKS and CDR2 is YYEKEE (reference sequence). In DNA form, the CDR3 reads TGTGCCAGCAGCTTGAGCCAGGCGAACACTGAAGCTTTCTTT. Protein product: CASSLSQANTEAFF. Supplemented by reference TRBV5-5 and TRBJ1-1, the full variable domain reads DAGVTQSPTHLIKTRGQQVTLRCSPISGHKSVSWYQQVLGQGPQFIFQYYEKEERGRGNFPDRFSARQFPNYSSELNVNALLLGDSALYLCASSLSQANTEAFFGQGTRLTVV.

The V and J genes are TRBV7-2 and TRBJ1-2; D perhaps matches TRBD1 (6 bases). The germline CDR1 and CDR2 sequences are SGHTA and FQGNSA. The V and J ends lost 6 bases and 3 bases respectively, with 17 bases between them. This CDR3 spans 15 amino acids. CDR3 DNA sequence: TGTGCCAGCAGGGGTCGGGCAGGGGCGTACTATGGCTACACCTTC. It specifies CASRGRAGAYYGYTF.

The chain employs TRBV5-6 and TRBJ2-1, with 12 nucleotides matching TRBD2. This CDR3 contains 16 residues. Germline V gives CDR1 SGHDT, CDR2 YYEEEE. V shed 4 bases, J shed 7 bases, and the junction held 9 bases outside the gene matches. The CDR3 loop is CASSPGLLAGGNEQFF. The CDR3 region has the DNA TGTGCCAGCAGCCCGGGCTTGCTAGCGGGAGGGAATGAGCAGTTCTTC. The whole variable domain, filled in from reference TRBV5-6 and TRBJ2-1, reads DAGVTQSPTHLIKTRGQQVTLRCSPKSGHDTVSWYQQALGQGPQFIFQYYEEEERQRGNFPDRFSGHQFPNYSSELNVNALLLGDSALYLCASSPGLLAGGNEQFFGPGTRLTVL.

The sample holds a few counts of this clone. This chain links TRBV28 with TRBJ1-1; D might be TRBD1 (5 bases). With 4 bases removed from V and 3 bases from J, the gap between germline ends came to 9 bases. CDR3 size: 13 residues. The germline V gene encodes CDR1 MDHEN and CDR2 SYDVKM. CDR3: CASSSIGDTEAFF. For the CDR3, the DNA is TGTGCCAGCAGTTCCATAGGGGACACTGAAGCTTTCTTT.

The chain combines TRBV7-2 with TRBJ2-3; D call uncertain. This CDR3 contains 13 residues. Per the germline V gene, CDR1 is SGHTA and CDR2 is FQGNSA. V lost 3 bases and J 2 bases, leaving 6 bases between the germline ends. The CDR3 here is CASSFPSTDTQYF. The CDR3 DNA reads TGTGCCAGCAGCTTCCCCTCCACAGATACGCAGTATTTT.

This clone was observed a handful of times. The V and J genes are TRBV4-3 and TRBJ1-1, with 7 bases fitting TRBD1. The CDR3 sequence is 17 residues long. Germline V gene data show CDR1 as LGHNA and CDR2 as YSLEER. V lost 0 bases, J lost 6 bases, and 13 bases stayed unmatched. The DNA for the CDR3 is TGCGCCAGCAGCCAAGAGGCCATCCGAGGGGGCGCGTCTGAAGCTTTCTTT. The encoded protein is CASSQEAIRGGASEAFF.